This T cell receptor (beta chain) appears in the sequencing data of a study of CDR3 diversity in severe acne. This clonotype was seen more than once but under ten times. Relative to the germline gene, one junction end is altered; a read error may explain this. The CDR3 extends over 14 amino acids. Germline values: CDR1 MNHEY, CDR2 SVGAGI. TCRdb re-derived calls from the PCR reads in MiXCR, one entry per CDR3 protein. The sample yields 84,000 or so distinct CDR3 sequences, roughly half seen once. The chain is built from TRBV6-5 and TRBJ2-5; D gene uncertain. The origin of this receptor is a male donor in good health, serving as a control. The specimen sequenced was blood. In nucleotides, the CDR3 is TGTGCCAGCAGCTTGGTTGGAGTCCAAGAGACCCGGTACTTC. Amino acids: CASSLVGVQETRYF.